These T cell receptor beta chains were read from a single sample in a study of cytomegalovirus exposure and HLA in healthy donors. Data came from immunoSEQ multiplex PCR; TCRdb stores just in-frame clones and leaves some out. The table includes over 25,000 clones, about 62% detected once. The sample consisted of PBMCs. The source of these receptors is a male donor in good health and CMV-seropositive. Both conserved end residues are part of each CDR3. A D gene is named only where the DNA matches it firmly. Only part of the rows carry a size: once, few, many, or a class if the clone is expanded.

v_call,j_call,d_call,clone_size,cdr3_nt,cdr3_aa
TRBV18,TRBJ1-5,TRBD1,NA,TGTGCCAGCTCACCCCGACAGGGGGCCCTTCAGCCCCAGCATTTT,CASSPRQGALQPQHF
TRBV11-2,TRBJ1-1,NA,once,TGTGCCAGCCTTACTTTACCGGGATCTGAAGCTTTCTTT,CASLTLPGSEAFF
TRBV7-2,TRBJ2-7,NA,few,TGTGCCAGCAGCTTTTATTACTCCTACGAGCAGTACTTC,CASSFYYSYEQYF
TRBV12-5,TRBJ1-1,TRBD1,NA,TGTGCTAGTGGTTTGGTACTGGGGACAGGGCACACTGAAGCTTTCTTT,CASGLVLGTGHTEAFF
TRBV7-9,TRBJ2-7,TRBD1,NA,TGTGCCAGCAGCCCTATTACAGGGGGCTCCTACGAGCAGTACTTC,CASSPITGGSYEQYF
TRBV5-1,TRBJ2-5,NA,NA,TGCGCCAGCAGCTTAGGCTACACCCGGGAGGAGACCCAGTACTTC,CASSLGYTREETQYF
TRBV19,TRBJ2-7,TRBD2,NA,TGTGCCAGTAGTACCGCGACTAGCGGGAAGGGCGAGCAGTACTTC,CASSTATSGKGEQYF
TRBV11-2,TRBJ2-7,NA,NA,TGTGCCAGCAGCTTAGGGGGGCTCACCTACGAGCAGTACTTC,CASSLGGLTYEQYF
TRBV2,TRBJ1-2,TRBD1,NA,TGTGCTTCTAACCGGGACAGGGGTAAGGGCTACACCTTC,CASNRDRGKGYTF
TRBV6-1,TRBJ2-3,NA,NA,TGTGCCAGCAGTGAAGCGCTCCAGGGCGCAGATACGCAGTATTTT,CASSEALQGADTQYF
TRBV18,TRBJ2-1,TRBD2,few,TGTGCCAGCTCACCACCGGGACTAGCTTACAATGAGCAGTTCTTC,CASSPPGLAYNEQFF
TRBV7-9,TRBJ1-4,NA,NA,TGTGCCAGCAGCTTAGTTCGGGGGGCAAGTGAAAAACTGTTTTTT,CASSLVRGASEKLFF
TRBV4-2,TRBJ2-5,TRBD2,NA,TGTGCCAGCAGCCTGAGACTAGCGGGAGAACAAGAGACCCAGTACTTC,CASSLRLAGEQETQYF
TRBV28,TRBJ2-1,TRBD2,NA,TGTGCCAGCAGTTTATTCCCGTGGCGGGAGCAGTACAATGAGCAGTTCTTC,CASSLFPWREQYNEQFF
TRBV6-5,TRBJ1-1,TRBD1,NA,TGTGCCAGCAGTGAAGAACAGGGGTCGGGGGCTTTCTTT,CASSEEQGSGAFF
TRBV12-1,TRBJ2-1,NA,NA,TGTGCCAGCAGACGACCGCGGGGGCAGACTACCTACTACTCCTACAATGAGCAGTTCTTC,CASRRPRGQTTYYSYNEQFF
TRBV5-1,TRBJ2-7,TRBD2,NA,TGCGCCAGCAGCTTAGGGACTAGCGGGAGTGGCGAGCAGTACTTC,CASSLGTSGSGEQYF
TRBV2,TRBJ2-6,NA,NA,TGTGCCAGCAGTGAAACTAGCTCTGGGGCCAACGTCCTGACTTTC,CASSETSSGANVLTF
TRBV7-2,TRBJ2-1,NA,NA,TGTGCCAGCAAGCAGACACAGACCTACAATGAGCAGTTCTTC,CASKQTQTYNEQFF
TRBV19,TRBJ1-3,NA,NA,TGTGCCAGTAGTATACCCCCGGACACCATATATTTT,CASSIPPDTIYF
TRBV5-1,TRBJ2-1,NA,NA,TGCGCCAGCAGCTTGACTACCTCAAACAATGAGCAGTTCTTC,CASSLTTSNNEQFF
TRBV7-2,TRBJ2-1,TRBD1,NA,TGTGCCAGCAGCCCTGGGACAGGGCCGAACAATGAGCAGTTCTTC,CASSPGTGPNNEQFF
TRBV7-9,TRBJ1-1,NA,NA,TGTGCCAGCAGCCCTGGGCTCAACACTGAAGCTTTCTTT,CASSPGLNTEAFF
TRBV5-4,TRBJ1-3,NA,NA,TGTGCCAGCAGCTTCGGCGGGGCGAGTGGAAACACCATATATTTT,CASSFGGASGNTIYF
TRBV27,TRBJ2-3,TRBD2,NA,TGTGCCAGCAGATACCGACTAGCGTATAGCACAGATACGCAGTATTTT,CASRYRLAYSTDTQYF
TRBV18,TRBJ1-4,TRBD1,NA,TGTGCCAGCTCACCACTGACAGGGGTGAATGAAAAACTGTTTTTT,CASSPLTGVNEKLFF
TRBV11-2,TRBJ1-5,NA,NA,TGTGCCAGCAGCTTAGATGGAGGGAGGCAGCCCCAGCATTTT,CASSLDGGRQPQHF
TRBV29-1,TRBJ1-1,NA,NA,TGCAGCGTAGATGGAGGGCAAGCTTTCTTT,CSVDGGQAFF
TRBV5-1,TRBJ1-1,NA,NA,TGCGCCAGCAGCTATGATTTGGGGCAGTTTGAAGCTTTCTTT,CASSYDLGQFEAFF
TRBV7-3,TRBJ1-5,NA,NA,TGTGCCAGCAGCTCCACCCCGGATCAGCCCCAGCATTTT,CASSSTPDQPQHF
TRBV7-3,TRBJ2-1,TRBD2,NA,TGTGCCAGCAGCTCCCTAGTTACGAGCGGGAGATCCTACAATGAGCAGTTCTTC,CASSSLVTSGRSYNEQFF
TRBV14,TRBJ1-1,NA,NA,TGTGCCAGCAGCCGCGTCCGGGTCTCGAACACTGAAGCTTTCTTT,CASSRVRVSNTEAFF
TRBV25-1,TRBJ1-1,NA,NA,TGTGCCAGCTTCTCGGGATGGACTTTCTTT,CASFSGWTFF
TRBV28,TRBJ1-4,NA,few,TGTGCCAGCAGCGGTACAGGAGGGGACGAAAAACTGTTTTTT,CASSGTGGDEKLFF
TRBV19,TRBJ1-2,NA,medium-sized,TGTGCCAGTAGTACCCCCTGGGACATCTTCTATGGCTACACCTTC,CASSTPWDIFYGYTF
TRBV19,TRBJ2-6,NA,NA,TGTGCCAGTAGTACGGACAGATTCTCTGGGGCCAACGTCCTGACTTTC,CASSTDRFSGANVLTF
TRBV9,TRBJ2-5,NA,NA,TGTGCCAGCAGCGTAATGGCGGGTCAAGAGACCCAGTACTTC,CASSVMAGQETQYF
TRBV5-1,TRBJ2-7,TRBD2,NA,TGCGCCAGCAGCTTGGGGGCTAGCGGGAGCCACGAGCAGTACTTC,CASSLGASGSHEQYF
TRBV10-3,TRBJ2-7,NA,NA,TGTGCCATCAGTGCAGGGGACACCTACTACGAGCAGTACTTC,CAISAGDTYYEQYF
TRBV28,TRBJ2-2,TRBD1,NA,TGTGCCGGAATAAACAGGGGGAACACCGGGGAGCTGTTTTTT,CAGINRGNTGELFF
TRBV6-1,TRBJ2-5,TRBD1,NA,TGTGCCAGCAGTGGCGGGACAGGTGGAGGGGAGACCCAGTACTTC,CASSGGTGGGETQYF
TRBV5-6,TRBJ1-1,NA,NA,TGTGCCAGCAGCTTGCAGGGGTGGAACACTGAAGCTTTCTTT,CASSLQGWNTEAFF
TRBV7-9,TRBJ2-3,TRBD2,few,TGTGCCAGCAGCTTGGGTAGCGGGGGACACACAGATACGCAGTATTTT,CASSLGSGGHTDTQYF
TRBV7-3,TRBJ2-3,NA,few,TGTGCCAGCAGCGCTAATCCAGGGATAAGCACAGATACGCAGTATTTT,CASSANPGISTDTQYF
TRBV6-5,TRBJ2-3,TRBD2,once,TGTGCCAGCAGTTCGCCCTTCCGGGAGGTCACAGATACGCAGTATTTT,CASSSPFREVTDTQYF
TRBV19,TRBJ2-2,TRBD2,NA,TGTGCCAGTAGTATCGATTCGGGAGGTTTGAGCACCGGGGAGCTGTTTTTT,CASSIDSGGLSTGELFF